These 9 T cell receptor beta chains originate from one sample sequenced in a study of CD8+CD57+ T cells in acquired aplastic anemia. Profiling that covered TCR beta VDJ and CDR3 relied on genomic DNA as its template. TCRdb fed the reads into MiXCR, producing one record per CDR3 protein. The data show hundreds of thousands of distinct CDR3 sequences, under 60% seen once. Patients chosen for sequencing had CD8+CD57+ cells that had expanded, as shown by flow cytometry. Material: sorted CD4+, CD8+, or CD8+CD57+ T cells (not recorded which) from PBMCs. All receptors come from a human donor with aplastic anemia.

This sequence joins TRBV20-1 and TRBJ1-1; the D is unclear. CDR3 size: 13 residues. With 5 bases removed from V and 1 base from J, the gap between germline ends came to 11 bases. Germline V gene data show CDR1 as DFQATT and CDR2 as SNEGSKA (reference sequence). The chain's CDR3 is CSAPGLANTEAFF. CDR3 in DNA: TGCAGTGCTCCTGGACTGGCGAACACTGAAGCTTTCTTT.

The chain couples TRBV10-3 to TRBJ2-7; D is tentatively TRBD1 or TRBD2 (6 bases each). The length of the CDR3 is 13 residues. V was shortened by 6 bases and J by 7 bases, with 16 bases between the two germline ends. Germline values: CDR1 ENHRY, CDR2 SYGVKD. CDR3 residues: CAIRPGLQGEQYF. Here the CDR3 DNA reads TGTGCCATCAGGCCGGGACTTCAGGGGGAGCAGTACTTC.

V usage is TRBV19 and J usage is TRBJ1-6; 7 positions match TRBD1. V dropped 5 bases and J dropped 9; count of bases not matched to a gene: 1. Germline CDR1 is LNHDA and CDR2 is SQIVND (reference sequence). The CDR3 has 12 residues. DNA for the CDR3: TGTGCCAGTAGTCGACAGGGTTCACCCCTCCACTTT. Translation: CASSRQGSPLHF.

For this clonotype: At one end the junction does not follow the germline gene, possibly because of a read error. The genes are TRBV24-1 and TRBJ2-5; 9 bases match TRBD2. Per the germline V gene, CDR1 is KGHDR and CDR2 is SFDVKD. This CDR3 has 15 amino acids. CDR3 in DNA: TGTGCCACCGGGGGCCTAGCGGGGCCACAAGGGACCCAGCACTTC. Its translation: CATGGLAGPQGTQHF.

The V and J genes are TRBV7-8 and TRBJ2-3; weak D call: TRBD1 (6 bases). The germline V gene has CDR1 SGHVS and CDR2 FQNEAQ. The CDR3 consists of 18 residues. Trimming removed 1 base from V and 6 bases from J, with 23 bases in between. The DNA for the CDR3 is TGTGCCAGCAGCTTAGTCCTGCGCATAGGACAGATAACGGATACGCAGTATTTT. This sequence encodes CASSLVLRIGQITDTQYF.

The V and J genes are TRBV5-5 and TRBJ1-6; a possible D gene is TRBD1 (6 bases). Germline V gene data show CDR1 as SGHKS and CDR2 as YYEKEE (reference sequence). This CDR3 region has 16 residues. V gave up 4 bases and J gave up 8 bases, with 19 bases separating them. CDR3 loop: CASSHKDSAYYSPLHF. In DNA, the CDR3 is TGTGCCAGCAGCCACAAGGACAGCGCGTATTATTCACCCCTCCACTTT. The complete variable domain, with remaining parts taken from reference TRBV5-5 and TRBJ1-6, reads DAGVTQSPTHLIKTRGQQVTLRCSPISGHKSVSWYQQVLGQGPQFIFQYYEKEERGRGNFPDRFSARQFPNYSSELNVNALLLGDSALYLCASSHKDSAYYSPLHFGNGTRLTVT.

The chain uses TRBV19 and TRBJ2-3; no reliable D call. V gave up 8 bases and J gave up 0 bases, with 9 bases separating them. This CDR3 region has 13 residues. Germline assignment: CDR1 LNHDA and CDR2 SQIVND (reference sequence). CDR3 loop: CASYSASTDTQYF. CDR3 bases: TGTGCCAGTTACTCAGCGAGCACAGATACGCAGTATTTT. Drawing the rest from reference TRBV19 and TRBJ2-3, the complete variable domain is DGGITQSPKYLFRKEGQNVTLSCEQNLNHDAMYWYRQDPGQGLRLIYYSQIVNDFQKGDIAEGYSVSREKKESFPLTVTSAQKNPTAFYLCASYSASTDTQYFGPGTRLTVL.

The J gene is TRBJ1-6, the V gene TRBV9; 8 bases line up with TRBD1. Trimming at V came to 3 bases and at J to 7 bases, leaving 3 bases not matched to a gene. The CDR3 contains 14 residues. Looked up from germline, CDR1 is SGDLS and CDR2 is YYNGEE. CDR3 amino acids: CASSETGANSPLHF. CDR3 sequence (DNA): TGTGCCAGCAGCGAGACAGGGGCCAATTCACCCCTCCACTTT.

This clonotype appeared many times. V usage is TRBV5-5 and J usage is TRBJ1-6; perhaps TRBD1 as D (5 bases). Trimming cost V 5 bases and J 9 bases, with 21 bases left between them. Germline CDR1 and CDR2: SGHKS and YYEKEE (reference sequence). The CDR3 runs 16 residues. CDR3 sequence: CASRLFGSGNSSPLHF. As DNA, the CDR3 is TGTGCCAGCAGGCTTTTCGGGTCAGGGAATAGTTCACCCCTCCACTTT.